The 16 T cell receptor beta chains given below trace back to one sample, sequenced in a study of T-cell reconstitution after alpha-beta-depleted transplantation in children. Using unique molecular identifiers, the investigators prepared the TCRbeta library. TCRdb reprocessed the PCR reads with MiXCR, giving one entry per CDR3 protein. Among 200,000 to 250,000 distinct CDR3 sequences, about 11% were seen once, and the ten largest hold over 25%. The sequences come from PBMCs, collected before TCRalphabeta/CD19-depleted stem cell transplant. Receptors originate from a child younger than two with acute myeloid leukemia, due to receive a stem cell transplant.

This clonotype was counted at least ten times. This chain joins TRBV12-3 or TRBV12-4 and TRBJ2-5; the D gene could be TRBD1 or TRBD2 (5 bases each). This CDR3 comprises 13 residues. V lost 6 bases, J lost 5 bases, and 13 bases lay in between. The CDR3 DNA reads as TGTGCCAGCAGACGGGACGTTGGGGAGACCCAGTACTTC. Its protein product is CASRRDVGETQYF.

This clonotype was recorded at least ten times. V usage is TRBV12-3 or TRBV12-4 and J usage is TRBJ2-1; D not resolved. V was pared by 0 bases and J by 6 bases, with 9 bases between. The CDR3 extends over 14 amino acids. The DNA of the CDR3 is TGTGCCAGCAGTTTAGCGGGGTTAGCCAATGAGCAGTTCTTC. Amino acid sequence: CASSLAGLANEQFF.

This clonotype was detected ten times or more. The chain uses TRBV24-1 and TRBJ2-3; the match to TRBD1 covers 9 bases. This CDR3 contains 14 residues. Germline CDR1 and CDR2: KGHDR and SFDVKD. V lost 4 bases to trimming and J lost 15 bases; unmatched junction nucleotides: 13. As DNA, the CDR3 is TGTGCCACCAGTGACTTTGCATCGGGACAGGGTTTCTATTTT. It is translated as CATSDFASGQGFYF.

In this sample, this clonotype turned up many times. V gene TRBV20-1 combines with J gene TRBJ2-5; 14 bases agree with TRBD2. Germline V gives CDR1 DFQATT, CDR2 SNEGSKA (reference sequence). V was pared by 7 bases and J by 4 bases, with 2 bases of the junction left unmatched. The CDR3 covers 13 residues. CDR3 nucleotides: TGCAGTGGGACTAGCGGGAGGAGAGAGACCCAGTACTTC. This translates into CSGTSGRRETQYF.

This clonotype occurred many times. The J gene is TRBJ2-2, the V gene TRBV6-5, with D possibly TRBD1 on 5 matching bases. Trimming took off 2 bases at V and 4 bases at J, with 11 bases between the two ends. The CDR3 covers 15 residues. Germline V CDR1 and CDR2: MNHEY, SVGAGI. CDR3 loop: CASSYTGRVTGELFF. The CDR3 DNA reads TGTGCCAGCAGTTACACCGGCAGGGTCACCGGGGAGCTGTTTTTT.

This clonotype was detected ten times or more. The chain uses TRBV20-1 and TRBJ2-1; no clear D. Trimming cost V 6 bases and J 4 bases, with 10 bases left between them. In germline, CDR1 is DFQATT, CDR2 SNEGSKA (reference sequence). The CDR3 sequence is 12 residues long. CDR3 in amino acids: CSAQTYYNEQFF. The CDR3 nucleotides read TGCAGTGCCCAAACCTATTACAATGAGCAGTTCTTC.

The table lists this clonotype with many counts. CDR3 residues: CASRGSSYNEQFF. The CDR3 DNA is TGCGCCAGCAGAGGAAGCTCCTACAATGAGCAGTTCTTC. The chain carries TRBV5-1 and TRBJ2-1; D gene ambiguous. Germline V lookup: CDR1 SGHRS, CDR2 YFSETQ. The CDR3 has 13 residues. V lost 5 bases to trimming and J lost 0 bases, with 6 bases between them.

The chain has TRBV30 and TRBJ1-1; D might be TRBD1 (5 bases). Germline loops: CDR1 GTSNPN, CDR2 SVGIG (reference sequence). CDR3 length: 13 residues. With 3 bases removed from V and 1 base from J, the gap between germline ends came to 9 bases. The CDR3 loop reads CAWSRVENTEAFF. The CDR3 nucleotides read TGTGCCTGGAGCAGGGTGGAGAACACTGAAGCTTTCTTT.

The sample holds a few counts of this clonotype. The chain is built from TRBV28 and TRBJ2-4; TRBD2 agrees at 11 bases. CDR1 MDHEN and CDR2 SYDVKM come from the germline V gene. V shed 6 bases, J shed 6 bases, and the junction held 1 base outside the gene matches. The CDR3 is 13 residues long. The CDR3 bases are TGTGCCAGCAGGACTAGCGGGATAAACATTCAGTACTTC. Translation: CASRTSGINIQYF.

About this clonotype: A single base separates this from a much larger clone, so it may be a read error. CDR3: CSAGLSQEAQYF. The CDR3 nucleotides are TGCAGCGCGGGACTCTCCCAAGAGGCCCAGTACTTC. J is TRBJ2-5 and V is TRBV29-1; possibly TRBD2 for D (6 bases). The CDR3 totals 12 residues. CDR1 and CDR2 (germline): SQVTM, ANQGSEA.

A few counts support this clonotype. The chain recombines TRBV30 with TRBJ1-1; maybe TRBD1 (5 bases). The V gene's germline CDR1 is GTSNPN and CDR2 SVGIG (reference sequence). The CDR3 loop spans 13 amino acids. The V end lost 5 bases, the J end lost 4 bases, and 14 bases lay between the germline ends. DNA of the CDR3: TGTGCCTGGTCCTTTTATGGGGGCACTGAAGCTTTCTTT. It encodes CAWSFYGGTEAFF. The entire variable domain, with the rest obtained from reference TRBV30 and TRBJ1-1, is as follows: SQTIHQWPATLVQPVGSPLSLECTVEGTSNPNLYWYRQAAGRGLQLLFYSVGIGQISSEVPQNLSASRPQDRQFILSSKKLLLSDSGFYLCAWSFYGGTEAFFGQGTRLTVV.

This clonotype was observed at least ten times. The CDR3 sequence is CSVDIRGGRETQYF. CDR3 DNA sequence: TGCAGCGTTGATATCCGCGGCGGAAGGGAGACCCAGTACTTC. The chain combines TRBV29-1 with TRBJ2-5; no firm D call. Trimming took off 3 bases at V and 5 bases at J, with 16 bases between the two ends. Germline-derived CDR1 and CDR2 are SQVTM and ANQGSEA. This CDR3 spans 14 amino acids.

This clonotype was recorded many times. The gene calls are TRBV7-2 and TRBJ2-1, with D possibly matching TRBD1 (6 bases). CDR1 and CDR2 (germline): SGHTA, FQGNSA. The CDR3 consists of 16 residues. Trimming left V 5 bases short and J 4 bases short, with 18 bases between. In DNA form, the CDR3 reads TGTGCCAGCAGCCCGAACCACTGGGACATATACAATGAGCAGTTCTTC. This sequence encodes CASSPNHWDIYNEQFF.

Many counts were recorded for this clonotype. The genes are TRBV4-2 and TRBJ1-3; D is unresolved. The germline V gene encodes CDR1 LGHNA and CDR2 YNFKEQ. This CDR3 spans 15 amino acids. V was shortened by 4 bases and J by 0 bases, with 10 bases between the two germline ends. The chain's CDR3 is CASSPSRISGNTIYF. DNA for the CDR3: TGTGCCAGCAGCCCGAGTCGGATCTCTGGAAACACCATATATTTT.

This clonotype was observed many times. The CDR3 reads CASFETGPYYNEQFF. CDR3 sequence (DNA): TGCGCCAGCTTTGAAACGGGACCCTACTACAATGAGCAGTTCTTC. The genes are TRBV5-1 and TRBJ2-1; D could derive from TRBD1 or TRBD2 (5 bases each). Trimming pared 7 bases from V and 3 bases from J, leaving 17 bases between. Germline V gene lookup returns CDR1 SGHRS and CDR2 YFSETQ. The CDR3 runs to 15 residues.

This clonotype was recorded at least ten times. The rearrangement joins TRBV5-1 to TRBJ1-1; unclear D gene. V lost 0 bases to trimming and J lost 4 bases, with 10 bases between them. Germline assignment: CDR1 SGHRS and CDR2 YFSETQ. This CDR3 has 14 residues. DNA for the CDR3: TGCGCCAGCAGCTTGGGAAGGTTGGGCACTGAAGCTTTCTTT. This gives the protein CASSLGRLGTEAFF.